Listed below are T cell receptor beta chains from one sample, sequenced in a study of shared T cell receptors in the human thymus. The repertoire was sequenced with immunoSEQ multiplex PCR; TCRdb's copy has only in-frame clones and lacks some. Of roughly 710,000 clones in the sample, 70% to 90% were seen once. These records were also assigned to another study, of human thymus T cells.

Sequencing was performed on thymocytes. The receptors originated from a girl under three years old with a congenital heart defect. CDR3s include the opening cysteine and the closing phenylalanine or tryptophan. Each record gives: J gene, V gene, clone size, CDR3 protein. Clone size, where shown, is once, few, many, or a class for clones that have expanded.

J gene: TRBJ1-1; V gene: TRBV6-5; clone size: -; CDR3 protein: CASSTGFNTEAFF
J gene: TRBJ1-3; V gene: TRBV14; clone size: -; CDR3 protein: CASSTTGGDGDTIYF
J gene: TRBJ1-2; V gene: TRBV10-3; clone size: -; CDR3 protein: CAISALQGAGSYGYTF
J gene: TRBJ2-6; V gene: TRBV7-2; clone size: few; CDR3 protein: CASSSRSSGANVLTF
J gene: TRBJ2-5; V gene: TRBV7-2; clone size: -; CDR3 protein: CASSAHGTGPGETQYF
J gene: TRBJ1-5; V gene: TRBV19; clone size: -; CDR3 protein: CASSIGGEIPFNQPQHF
J gene: TRBJ2-1; V gene: TRBV28; clone size: -; CDR3 protein: CASIEGQGVAITLNEQFF
J gene: TRBJ1-4; V gene: TRBV4-3; clone size: -; CDR3 protein: CASSQDKVRTATNEKLFF
J gene: TRBJ2-5; V gene: TRBV2; clone size: -; CDR3 protein: CASSELTALYQETQYF
J gene: TRBJ1-4; V gene: TRBV28; clone size: -; CDR3 protein: CASTAPGQGFEKLFF
J gene: TRBJ1-2; V gene: TRBV4-3; clone size: -; CDR3 protein: CASSQAPGDSQGGYTF
J gene: -; V gene: TRBV6-5; clone size: -; CDR3 protein: CASSRTAYSYEQYF
J gene: TRBJ2-1; V gene: TRBV5-1; clone size: -; CDR3 protein: CASSLRRKGNNEQFF
J gene: TRBJ1-1; V gene: TRBV7-9; clone size: -; CDR3 protein: CASSAENRERTEAFF
J gene: TRBJ1-5; V gene: TRBV25-1; clone size: -; CDR3 protein: CASSGSGDNQPQHF
J gene: TRBJ1-3; V gene: TRBV6-6; clone size: -; CDR3 protein: CASSYFGRGSGNTIYF
J gene: TRBJ1-2; V gene: TRBV5-6; clone size: -; CDR3 protein: CASSLEQGGYGYTF
J gene: TRBJ1-6; V gene: TRBV1; clone size: few; CDR3 protein: CTSSQEYPRVRPCGNSPLHF
J gene: TRBJ1-2; V gene: TRBV18; clone size: -; CDR3 protein: CASSPVVYYGYTF
J gene: TRBJ1-5; V gene: TRBV11-1; clone size: -; CDR3 protein: CASSLGGQVDQPQHF
J gene: TRBJ1-1; V gene: TRBV28; clone size: -; CDR3 protein: CASYLFRRNTEAFF
J gene: TRBJ1-2; V gene: TRBV27; clone size: -; CDR3 protein: CASSSRDTYYGYTF
J gene: TRBJ2-5; V gene: TRBV7-2; clone size: -; CDR3 protein: CASSLDQRGHETQYF
J gene: TRBJ1-6; V gene: TRBV28; clone size: -; CDR3 protein: CASSSGRARNSPLHF
J gene: TRBJ2-2; V gene: TRBV6-5; clone size: -; CDR3 protein: CASSYRDRGDTGELFF
J gene: TRBJ2-1; V gene: TRBV4-3; clone size: -; CDR3 protein: CASSEEYGSYNEQFF
J gene: TRBJ1-5; V gene: TRBV7-9; clone size: -; CDR3 protein: CASGTGSNQPQHF
J gene: TRBJ2-2; V gene: TRBV6-1; clone size: -; CDR3 protein: CASRVGGGSPGELFF
J gene: TRBJ1-2; V gene: TRBV28; clone size: -; CDR3 protein: CASSKNPDRNYGYTF
J gene: TRBJ1-5; V gene: TRBV28; clone size: -; CDR3 protein: CASSPGTGQQQPQHF
J gene: TRBJ2-3; V gene: TRBV7-8; clone size: once; CDR3 protein: CASSLEPRLGFYTDTQYF
J gene: TRBJ1-6; V gene: TRBV11-2; clone size: -; CDR3 protein: CASSLDGRHPYNSPLHF
J gene: TRBJ2-1; V gene: TRBV7-2; clone size: -; CDR3 protein: CASSCRLEEPINEQFF
J gene: TRBJ1-2; V gene: TRBV6-1; clone size: -; CDR3 protein: CASSATPRSGYLHGYTF
J gene: TRBJ1-5; V gene: TRBV27; clone size: -; CDR3 protein: CASSPRRRQGGNQPQHF
J gene: TRBJ1-3; V gene: TRBV7-7; clone size: -; CDR3 protein: CASSFLPVRGFRNSGNTIYF
J gene: TRBJ2-5; V gene: TRBV7-2; clone size: -; CDR3 protein: CASSLGQGQETQYF
J gene: TRBJ2-3; V gene: TRBV7-6; clone size: -; CDR3 protein: CASSYRTADTQYF
J gene: TRBJ2-3; V gene: TRBV7-8; clone size: -; CDR3 protein: CASSLGGPNTDTQYF
J gene: TRBJ1-2; V gene: TRBV7-2; clone size: once; CDR3 protein: CASSPDRDYGYTF
J gene: TRBJ1-2; V gene: TRBV5-5; clone size: -; CDR3 protein: CASSLDRANGYTF
J gene: TRBJ1-1; V gene: TRBV5-1; clone size: -; CDR3 protein: CASSLTGPGMFEAFF
J gene: TRBJ1-4; V gene: TRBV7-8; clone size: once; CDR3 protein: CASSFTSERVGSEKLFF
J gene: TRBJ1-1; V gene: TRBV7-9; clone size: -; CDR3 protein: CASSPADRNTEAFF
J gene: TRBJ1-1; V gene: TRBV19; clone size: -; CDR3 protein: CASSIGDLSTEAFF
J gene: TRBJ2-3; V gene: TRBV7-6; clone size: -; CDR3 protein: CASSLIGQYGTDTQYF
J gene: TRBJ1-5; V gene: TRBV4-1; clone size: -; CDR3 protein: CASSQDLPGPGGYSNQPQHF
J gene: TRBJ1-1; V gene: TRBV19; clone size: -; CDR3 protein: CASRRRTNTNTEAFF
J gene: TRBJ1-6; V gene: TRBV6-5; clone size: -; CDR3 protein: CASGQGAWNNSPLHF
J gene: TRBJ2-3; V gene: TRBV5-6; clone size: -; CDR3 protein: CASSLEEGTQYF
J gene: TRBJ1-5; V gene: TRBV15; clone size: once; CDR3 protein: CATSRGLMVGNQPQHF
J gene: TRBJ1-1; V gene: TRBV7-8; clone size: -; CDR3 protein: CASSLSGSVGTEAFF